These T cell receptor beta chains were read from a single sample in a study of breast tumors, draining lymph nodes, adjacent tissues. Via MiXCR, TCRdb re-called the multiplex PCR reads, giving one row per CDR3 protein. The table includes approximately 280,000 distinct CDR3 sequences, around 30% detected once. The sample comprised axillary lymph node tissue. These receptors were taken from a female donor with breast cancer. Some clones in this sample may be carry-over from other donors' samples. CDR3s include the opening cysteine and the closing phenylalanine or tryptophan. Expanded clones get a size class; other rows say once, few or many, or leave the size out.

size | V | CDR3
many | TRBV9 | CASSPTSGMPDEQFF
. | TRBV5-6 | CAGSLVGYEQYF
. | TRBV3-1 | CASSQGDSSGNTIYF
many | TRBV19 | CASSPGPPSSYEQYF
many | TRBV29-1 | CSVGSGAGGYTF
. | TRBV13 | CAGSIQTGTDEAFF
many | TRBV9 | CASSVGPAYEQYF
many | TRBV20-1 | CSARDPGTSGRWGQYF
. | TRBV6-1 | CASSPRGTYTGELFF
many | TRBV20-1 | CSASGAGVDTQYF
many | TRBV5-6 | CASSLSVNEKLFF
many | TRBV7-2 | CASSPAAASYEQYF
. | TRBV28 | CASRRPRGGSHEQYF
many | TRBV4-3 | CASSPTRDLFPYEQYF
many | TRBV29-1 | CSVEDYSPQGYEQYF
many | TRBV5-6 | CASSLAGGEKLFF
many | TRBV5-1 | CASSLEGRTSGTDTQYF
many | TRBV7-9 | CASSSPGLVPNEQFF
. | TRBV9 | CASSPGGAYGETQYF
. | TRBV12-3/TRBV12-4 | CASTRTSGRNEQFF
. | TRBV6-2/TRBV6-3 | CASREPGQTYEQYF
. | TRBV7-2 | CASRSRVNFLGTGETQYF
many | TRBV6-6 | CASSSALYEQYF
many | TRBV5-1 | CASSDSGGDNEQFF
many | TRBV24-1 | CATSTLAGGTDTQYF
. | TRBV27 | CASSRQPQLSVGELFF
many | TRBV30 | CAWGSQAHNEQFF
. | TRBV20-1 | CSARDAGSSADTQYF
. | TRBV20-1 | CSPRDRGSSARSYEQYF
many | TRBV12-3/TRBV12-4 | CASSWSSGHGNTQYF
many | TRBV15 | CATSRVRGLADPYNEQFF
many | TRBV9 | CASSVAPSSETQSF
many | TRBV4-3 | CASSQMGTNRGNYGYTF
many | TRBV19 | CASSTPAAGDRETQYF
many | TRBV14 | CASSQGVYASTDTQYF
. | TRBV18 | CASSLTSGSGYEQYF
many | TRBV7-9 | CASSLALAWNTGELFF
. | TRBV20-1 | CSAPQPAQSTDAQYF
many | TRBV7-2 | CASRGTSGRDTQYF
many | TRBV19 | CASTPGTGGFGYTF
many | TRBV20-1 | CSARGTGRDSNQPQHF
many | TRBV29-1 | CSVERGQDEKLFF
. | TRBV7-2 | CASSLVSNASYEQHF
many | TRBV15 | CATSSDYLLAGDTQYF
few | TRBV14 | CASSPDLGRAEDTQYF
. | TRBV5-4 | CASSLRQGLEAFF
many | TRBV19 | CASSTDRGDEQFF
few | TRBV28 | CASSSLGRGDSPLHF
. | TRBV2 | CASSPVDAGQPQHF
. | TRBV11-2 | CASSLGASGWGTEAFF
many | TRBV7-9 | CASSLDGGLETQYF
many | TRBV24-1 | CATSDSPGTSGGETQYF
few | TRBV6-1 | CASNSGGSETQYF
. | TRBV20-1 | CSATSGVGIDYGYTF
. | TRBV3-1 | CASSPNIGEKLFF
many | TRBV5-1 | CASSRGSSVDEQYF
. | TRBV9 | CASSADSNTEAFF